The T cell receptor beta chain under discussion was sequenced for a study of T cell responses to AZD1222 COVID-19 vaccine. This clone occurred once. Assay: immunoSEQ multiplex PCR; the TCRdb copy retains only in-frame clones and omits some. The sample holds about 90,000 clones; 75% to 90% are singletons and the top ten take just over 5.5%. The CDR3 has 12 residues. The V gene's germline CDR1 is LGHDT and CDR2 YNNKEL (reference sequence). Trimming pared 3 bases from V and 3 bases from J, leaving 5 bases between. The specimen comprised peripheral blood, sampled 28 days after the second AZD1222 dose. The receptor comes from an adult who received the AZD1222 COVID-19 vaccine. This chain connects TRBV3-1 (or the pseudogene TRBV3-2) to TRBJ1-1; D uncertain. CDR3 amino acids: CASSHRDTEAFF. CDR3 sequence (DNA): TGTGCCAGCAGCCATCGGGACACTGAAGCTTTCTTT.